This passage covers 4 T cell receptor beta chains from one sample sequenced in a study of blood T cell repertoires in COVID-19. Repertoires were generated with immunoSEQ multiplex PCR, while TCRdb's copy carries only in-frame clones and drops some. The sample carries around 75,000 clones, around 87% recorded once. The sample consisted of peripheral blood. These receptors originate from a man in his 70s with active COVID-19.

V gene TRBV6-5 combines with J gene TRBJ1-2, with TRBD1 identical over 9 bases. V lost 0 bases to trimming and J lost 7 bases; unmatched junction nucleotides: 3. This CDR3 is 14 amino acids long. From germline, CDR1 is MNHEY and CDR2 SVGAGI. CDR3 region: CASSYSRGQGGYTF. The CDR3 DNA reads TGTGCCAGCAGTTACTCGAGGGGACAGGGTGGCTACACCTTC.

Here the CDR3 reads CASRLAPGQNYNEQFF. CDR3 bases: TGTGCAAGTCGCTTAGCGCCGGGACAGAACTACAATGAGCAGTTCTTC. V gene TRBV12-2 combines with J gene TRBJ2-1; the table's D call, TRBD1, was not checked against the DNA. TRBV12-2 is described as a pseudogene. The CDR3 extends over 16 amino acids.

The chain is built from TRBV6-4 and TRBJ2-3; a weak D match, TRBD1 (6 bases). The CDR3 totals 14 residues. Deletions cut 5 bases from V and 1 base from J, with 10 bases between. CDR1 and CDR2 from the germline V gene are MRHNA and SNTAGT. The CDR3 nucleotides are TGTGCCAGCAGTCAACAGGGTGGCACAGATACGCAGTATTTT. The encoded protein is CASSQQGGTDTQYF.

V and J are TRBV4-2 and TRBJ2-1; no clear D gene. Looked up from germline, CDR1 is LGHNA and CDR2 is YNFKEQ. V lost 1 base, J lost 1 base, and 8 bases lay in between. This CDR3 comprises 15 residues. CDR3 sequence (DNA): TGTGCCAGCAGCCAAGGTGTCGGGTCCTACAATGAGCAGTTCTTC. It translates to CASSQGVGSYNEQFF.